These T cell receptor beta chains were read from a single sample in a study of blood T cells in healthy people across ages. MiXCR, applied by TCRdb to the 5' RACE reads, yields one record per CDR3 protein. The repertoire has roughly 500,000 distinct CDR3 sequences, 27% of them found once; the top ten carry approximately 18%. Sequencing was done on a sample of blood. All receptors derive from a woman between 70 and 85 years old in good health. Each CDR3 is given with its conserved first and last residue. Fields, in order: D gene, clone size, J gene, V gene, CDR3 DNA, CDR3 protein. A D gene is named only where the DNA matches it firmly. The listing skips clone size in some rows; elsewhere it reads once, few, many or a size class.

>NA|NA|TRBJ1-1|TRBV12-3/TRBV12-4
TGTGCCAGCAGTTTGACATACCCGAACACTGAAGCTTTCTTT
CASSLTYPNTEAFF
>NA|few|TRBJ2-6|TRBV7-2
TGTGCCAGCAGAAGCTCGGGAGGGGCCAACGTCCTGACTTTC
CASRSSGGANVLTF
>NA|few|TRBJ2-1|TRBV11-2
TGTGCCAGCAGCTTAGATCCAGGCCACAATGAGCAGTTCTTC
CASSLDPGHNEQFF
>TRBD2|NA|TRBJ2-1|TRBV5-1
TGCGCCAGCAGCTTGCAGGCTAGCGGAAATTACAATGAGCAGTTCTTC
CASSLQASGNYNEQFF
>TRBD1|NA|TRBJ1-5|TRBV6-1
TGTGCCAGCAGTGACCGGGACAGGGTCGCAGATACGCAGCATTTT
CASSDRDRVADTQHF
>NA|few|TRBJ2-7|TRBV7-2
TGTGCCAGCAGCACGAGGCCCCGGAACTACGAGCAGTACTTC
CASSTRPRNYEQYF
>NA|NA|TRBJ2-6|TRBV4-1
TGCGCCAGCAGCCTCCAACTGGACGTATCCTCTGGGGCCAACGTCCTGACTTTC
CASSLQLDVSSGANVLTF
>NA|few|TRBJ2-5|TRBV12-3/TRBV12-4
TGTGCCAGCAGTTCCTACAGGGGAGGCCAAGAGACCCAGTACTTC
CASSSYRGGQETQYF
>NA|few|TRBJ1-2|TRBV20-1
TGCAGTGCTAGAGATCTCGGACAGCGAAAAAACACGATTGGGGCCTATGGCTACACCTTC
CSARDLGQRKNTIGAYGYTF
>TRBD1|NA|TRBJ2-3|TRBV7-2
TGTGCCAGCAGCTTTGGACAGGGGAGAGATACGCAGTATTTT
CASSFGQGRDTQYF
>TRBD2|NA|TRBJ2-5|TRBV20-1
TGCAGTGCTGCCGGGACTAGCAGAGAGACCCAGTACTTC
CSAAGTSRETQYF
>NA|NA|TRBJ2-4|TRBV20-1
TGCAGTGCAGGGAGGTTGACGGACACTCAGTACTTC
CSAGRLTDTQYF
>NA|NA|TRBJ2-5|TRBV9
TGTGCCAGCAGCGTAGGGCGGAGATCCGGACAAGAGACCCAGTACTTC
CASSVGRRSGQETQYF
>NA|few|TRBJ2-7|TRBV6-6
TGTGCCAGCAACCCGGGCCATGCCTACGAGCAGTACTTC
CASNPGHAYEQYF
>NA|few|TRBJ2-5|TRBV7-7
TGTGCCAGCAGCTTAGGACCCGGAGAGATCCAGTACTTC
CASSLGPGEIQYF
>TRBD1|NA|TRBJ1-1|TRBV20-1
TGCAGTGCTACTAGATACAGGGGACTTAACACTGAAGCTTTCTTT
CSATRYRGLNTEAFF
>NA|many|TRBJ2-5|TRBV7-2
TGTGCCAGCAGCTTAGTTGGGGTTGTGGAGACCCAGTACTTC
CASSLVGVVETQYF
>NA|NA|TRBJ1-3|TRBV9
TGTGCCAGCAGCGTAGAAGATGGGAAATGGGGAAACACCATATATTTT
CASSVEDGKWGNTIYF
>NA|medium-sized|TRBJ1-2|TRBV15
TGTGCCACCAGCAGCCGGTGGCAGGGTCACTATGGCTACACCTTC
CATSSRWQGHYGYTF
>TRBD1|NA|TRBJ2-5|TRBV2
TGTGCCAGCAGTCATGACAGGGATGAGACCCAGTACTTC
CASSHDRDETQYF
>NA|NA|TRBJ2-2|TRBV7-9
TGTGCCAGCAGCCTCGGAAGGGGGGCCCCCGGGGAGCTGTTTTTT
CASSLGRGAPGELFF
>NA|NA|TRBJ2-2|TRBV7-8
TGTGCCAGCAGCCCCGACTGGATGAACACCGGGGAGCTGTTTTTT
CASSPDWMNTGELFF
>NA|few|TRBJ2-1|TRBV2
TGTGCCAGCTCTTTTCCCGTCGGTCACAATTATGAGCAGTTCTTC
CASSFPVGHNYEQFF
>NA|NA|TRBJ1-5|TRBV20-1
TGCAGTGCTAGAGATCGCAGGGGCAATCAGCCCCAGCATTTT
CSARDRRGNQPQHF
>NA|many|TRBJ1-2|TRBV7-8
TGTGCCAGCAGCTTAGCCGAAGACTATGGCTACACCTTC
CASSLAEDYGYTF
>TRBD1|NA|TRBJ2-2|TRBV5-1
TGCGCCAGCAGCTGGGGGACAGTGGGCACCGGGGAGCTGTTTTTT
CASSWGTVGTGELFF
>NA|NA|TRBJ2-3|TRBV7-9
TGTGCCAGCCTGCGGACAGCTGGCACAGATACGCAGTATTTT
CASLRTAGTDTQYF
>NA|few|TRBJ2-5|TRBV7-2
TGTGCCAGCAGCCCATCTTGGGGGGAGGCGACCCAGTACTTC
CASSPSWGEATQYF
>NA|few|TRBJ2-4|TRBV2
TGTGCCAGCAGCGGGCTGGGGAGCCTAGCCAAAAACATTCAGTACTTC
CASSGLGSLAKNIQYF
>NA|NA|TRBJ2-2|TRBV7-2
TGTGCCAGCAGCTTCTCGGTCCCCGGACGGACCGGGGAGCTGTTTTTT
CASSFSVPGRTGELFF
>NA|NA|TRBJ2-3|TRBV7-2
TGTGCCAGCAGCACGCGACAGGGTAGCGGAGATACGCAGTATTTT
CASSTRQGSGDTQYF
>NA|few|TRBJ1-1|TRBV12-3/TRBV12-4
TGTGCCAGCAGTTTAGGGACAGCCGGTAACACTGAAGCTTTCTTT
CASSLGTAGNTEAFF
>TRBD2|NA|TRBJ2-1|TRBV20-1
TGCAGTGCTAGAGAGTACTGGCGGGGGTACAATGAGCAGTTCTTC
CSAREYWRGYNEQFF
>TRBD1|NA|TRBJ1-1|TRBV20-1
TGCAGTGCTAGAAAAGACAGGGCAAACACTGAAGCTTTCTTT
CSARKDRANTEAFF
>NA|NA|TRBJ1-5|TRBV10-2
TGCGCCAGCAGCAAAGACGGTTACAATCAGCCCCAGCATTTT
CASSKDGYNQPQHF
>NA|NA|TRBJ2-3|TRBV6-5
TGTGCCAGCAGTGAGAGGTGGGGCACAGATACGCAGTATTTT
CASSERWGTDTQYF
>NA|few|TRBJ2-2|TRBV7-2
TGTGCCAGCAGCTTAGCGGGGGCCCCCGGGGAGCTGTTTTTT
CASSLAGAPGELFF
>TRBD2|few|TRBJ2-5|TRBV7-2
TGTGCCAGCAGCTTAGAATGGGGGGGTCAGGAGACCCAGTACTTC
CASSLEWGGQETQYF
>TRBD1|NA|TRBJ2-7|TRBV5-1
TGCGCCAGCAGCTCGGACAGGAAGAACGAGCAGTACTTC
CASSSDRKNEQYF
>NA|few|TRBJ1-1|TRBV29-1
TGCAGCGTTGAAAAGAGGCAGGGCCTGAACACTGAAGCTTTCTTT
CSVEKRQGLNTEAFF
>NA|few|TRBJ2-3|TRBV12-3/TRBV12-4
TGTGCCAGCAGTTTAGTGGTGGGTGGTGGAGATACGCAGTATTTT
CASSLVVGGGDTQYF